A selection of T cell receptor beta chains follows, all from one sample in a study of T cell changes during pregnancy in multiple sclerosis. Data came from immunoSEQ multiplex PCR; TCRdb stores just in-frame clones and leaves some out. The profile covers 60,000 to 75,000 clones, with about 93% appearing a single time and 2.5% to 3.5% taken by the ten largest. This sample comprised CD8+ T cells from peripheral blood mononuclear cells, obtained in the second trimester of pregnancy. These receptors all stem from a female donor with multiple sclerosis, enrolled in a pregnancy study. Both conserved end residues are part of each CDR3. A D gene is named only where the DNA matches it firmly. Rows may omit the clone size; those that give it use once, few, many or a size class.

V gene: TRBV20-1
D gene: .
clone size: .
J gene: TRBJ2-1
CDR3 protein: CSARGDNEQFF
CDR3 DNA: TGCAGTGCTAGAGGAGACAATGAGCAGTTCTTC

V gene: TRBV6-4
D gene: TRBD2
clone size: .
J gene: TRBJ2-3
CDR3 protein: CASSAQREPTDTQYF
CDR3 DNA: TGTGCCAGCAGTGCCCAGCGGGAGCCTACAGATACGCAGTATTTT

V gene: TRBV4-1
D gene: .
clone size: .
J gene: TRBJ2-5
CDR3 protein: CASRGPARYHWETQYF
CDR3 DNA: TGCGCCAGCAGGGGTCCCGCTAGATACCATTGGGAGACCCAGTACTTC

V gene: TRBV4-3
D gene: .
clone size: .
J gene: TRBJ2-7
CDR3 protein: CASSQESGSTYEQYF
CDR3 DNA: TGCGCCAGCAGCCAAGAATCCGGGAGCACATACGAGCAGTACTTC

V gene: TRBV6-6
D gene: .
clone size: .
J gene: TRBJ1-5
CDR3 protein: CARLDRTAQSNQPQHF
CDR3 DNA: TGTGCCAGACTAGACCGGACGGCGCAAAGCAATCAGCCCCAGCATTTT

V gene: TRBV6-6
D gene: .
clone size: .
J gene: TRBJ2-1
CDR3 protein: CASSPFLRGGDNEQFF
CDR3 DNA: TGTGCCAGCAGCCCCTTCTTGCGCGGAGGGGACAATGAGCAGTTCTTC

V gene: TRBV27
D gene: TRBD1
clone size: .
J gene: TRBJ2-1
CDR3 protein: CASSFKGQGRNEQFF
CDR3 DNA: TGTGCCAGCAGTTTTAAGGGACAGGGGAGGAATGAGCAGTTCTTC

V gene: TRBV27
D gene: .
clone size: few
J gene: TRBJ1-5
CDR3 protein: CASSLNLVGNQPQHF
CDR3 DNA: TGTGCCAGCAGTTTGAACTTGGTGGGCAATCAGCCCCAGCATTTT

V gene: TRBV19
D gene: TRBD2
clone size: .
J gene: TRBJ2-1
CDR3 protein: CASSSGLAGNEQFF
CDR3 DNA: TGTGCCAGTAGTTCCGGACTAGCAGGCAATGAGCAGTTCTTC

V gene: TRBV27
D gene: .
clone size: .
J gene: TRBJ2-3
CDR3 protein: CASSALEADTQYF
CDR3 DNA: TGTGCCAGCAGTGCATTAGAGGCAGATACGCAGTATTTT

V gene: TRBV29-1
D gene: TRBD1
clone size: once
J gene: TRBJ1-2
CDR3 protein: CSGLTGGVDGYTF
CDR3 DNA: TGCAGCGGATTGACAGGGGGCGTGGATGGCTACACCTTC

V gene: TRBV19
D gene: TRBD2
clone size: .
J gene: TRBJ2-2
CDR3 protein: CASSPSRTSGSGAGELFF
CDR3 DNA: TGTGCCAGTAGCCCCTCGCGGACTAGCGGGAGTGGGGCCGGGGAGCTGTTTTTT

V gene: TRBV9
D gene: .
clone size: .
J gene: TRBJ2-2
CDR3 protein: CASSVRAGELFF
CDR3 DNA: TGTGCCAGCAGCGTGAGGGCCGGGGAGCTGTTTTTT

V gene: TRBV18
D gene: .
clone size: .
J gene: TRBJ2-5
CDR3 protein: CASSPKEDRETQYF
CDR3 DNA: TGTGCCAGCTCACCTAAGGAGGACCGGGAGACCCAGTACTTC